The 10 T cell receptor beta chains presented below share a single source sample, sequenced in a study of T cell repertoires in cytomegalovirus infection. TCRdb reprocessed the reads via MiXCR and lists one record per CDR3 protein. The sample consists of about 270,000 distinct CDR3 sequences, roughly a fifth of them appearing once. The antigens these receptors bind are not known. The starting material was cultured PBMCs, obtained from culture after CMV antigen stimulation. The receptors here all came from a human donor in good health (CMV status not recorded). Some clones in this sample may be carry-over from other donors' samples.

The chain is built from TRBV7-2 and TRBJ2-2, with D unclear. The CDR3 is 15 residues long. Germline CDR1 SGHTA, CDR2 FQGNSA. The V and J ends lost 3 bases and 0 bases respectively, with 8 bases between them. The CDR3 nucleotides read TGTGCCAGCAGCTTTGTATGGACGAACACCGGGGAGCTGTTTTTT. It codes for CASSFVWTNTGELFF.

The rearrangement links TRBV5-4 to TRBJ2-1; the match to TRBD1 covers 9 bases. Germline V gives CDR1 SGHNT, CDR2 YYREEE (reference sequence). This CDR3 has 16 amino acids. With 1 base clipped from V and 8 bases from J, the junction kept 10 bases outside the gene matches. CDR3 in amino acids: CASSLSGRTGVDEQFF. The CDR3 nucleotides are TGTGCCAGCAGCTTGAGCGGCAGGACAGGGGTAGATGAGCAGTTCTTC.

This clonotype was seen a handful of times. This chain uses TRBV2 with TRBJ2-5; 11 bases map to TRBD2. V lost 4 bases, J lost 0 bases, and 10 bases stayed unmatched. The CDR3 totals 18 residues. The germline gives CDR1 SNHLY, CDR2 FYNNEI. CDR3 sequence (DNA): TGTGCCAGCAGTGCAAGACTAGCGGGAAGACTGTACCAAGAGACCCAGTACTTC. This translates into CASSARLAGRLYQETQYF.

This clonotype was recorded many times. The V and J genes are TRBV7-2 and TRBJ2-1; TRBD2 might be the D (6 bases). The V end lost 5 bases, the J end lost 7 bases, and 21 bases lay between the germline ends. Per the germline V gene, CDR1 is SGHTA and CDR2 is FQGNSA. This CDR3 spans 16 amino acids. The CDR3 protein is CASSRLVTGRGNEQFF. CDR3 bases: TGTGCCAGCAGCCGACTAGTGACCGGGAGAGGTAATGAGCAGTTCTTC.

This clonotype appeared many times. The gene calls are TRBV10-3 and TRBJ1-1, with D perhaps TRBD1 (5 bases). This CDR3 region has 14 residues. From germline, CDR1 is ENHRY and CDR2 SYGVKD. The V end was cut by 6 bases, the J end by 1 base, with 12 bases between. CDR3 sequence (DNA): TGTGCCATCAGGGAAACAGGTTGGAACACTGAAGCTTTCTTT. It codes for CAIRETGWNTEAFF.

The chain has TRBV30 and TRBJ1-1; D may be TRBD1 (6 bases). Germline CDR1 and CDR2: GTSNPN and SVGIG (reference sequence). The CDR3 is 13 residues long. Trimming left V 0 bases short and J 1 base short, with 6 bases between. The CDR3: CAWSVQGNTEAFF. The CDR3 DNA reads TGTGCCTGGAGTGTACAGGGGAACACTGAAGCTTTCTTT.

This clonotype has only a few counts. The chain joins TRBV19 to TRBJ2-2; D possibly corresponds to TRBD1 (6 bases). V lost 4 bases, J lost 1 base, and 16 bases lay in between. The germline CDR1 and CDR2 sequences are LNHDA and SQIVND (reference sequence). This CDR3 comprises 17 residues. CDR3: CASSTPASQGNTGELFF. DNA for the CDR3: TGTGCCAGTAGTACCCCGGCCTCACAGGGGAACACCGGGGAGCTGTTTTTT.

In this sample, this clonotype turned up a few times. The J gene is TRBJ1-5, the V gene TRBV6-5; weak D call: TRBD1 (5 bases). This CDR3 has 13 residues. With 6 bases removed from V and 6 bases from J, the gap between germline ends came to 12 bases. Germline loops: CDR1 MNHEY, CDR2 SVGAGI. CDR3 sequence reads: CASSRTHLQPQHF. CDR3 bases: TGTGCCAGCAGCCGGACACATCTTCAGCCCCAGCATTTT.

A few counts support this clonotype. V gene TRBV6-2 or TRBV6-3 combines with J gene TRBJ2-3; unclear D gene. The CDR3 totals 14 residues. Germline assignment: CDR1 MNHEY and CDR2 SVGEGT. V was pared by 2 bases and J by 0 bases, with 6 bases between. CDR3 amino acids: CASSYQRSTDTQYF. CDR3 bases: TGTGCCAGCAGTTACCAGAGGAGCACAGATACGCAGTATTTT.

The sample holds a few counts of this clonotype. The V call is TRBV5-6, the J call TRBJ1-2, with D tentatively TRBD1 (5 bases). The germline V gene encodes CDR1 SGHDT and CDR2 YYEEEE. The CDR3 runs to 15 residues. Trimming removed 3 bases at V and 3 bases at J, with 15 bases between. The CDR3 DNA follows: TGTGCCAGCAGCTGGACGGGGGGAAAGGACTATGGCTACACCTTC. It codes for CASSWTGGKDYGYTF. Combining the CDR3 with reference TRBV5-6 and TRBJ1-2 gives the whole variable domain DAGVTQSPTHLIKTRGQQVTLRCSPKSGHDTVSWYQQALGQGPQFIFQYYEEEERQRGNFPDRFSGHQFPNYSSELNVNALLLGDSALYLCASSWTGGKDYGYTFGSGTRLTVV.